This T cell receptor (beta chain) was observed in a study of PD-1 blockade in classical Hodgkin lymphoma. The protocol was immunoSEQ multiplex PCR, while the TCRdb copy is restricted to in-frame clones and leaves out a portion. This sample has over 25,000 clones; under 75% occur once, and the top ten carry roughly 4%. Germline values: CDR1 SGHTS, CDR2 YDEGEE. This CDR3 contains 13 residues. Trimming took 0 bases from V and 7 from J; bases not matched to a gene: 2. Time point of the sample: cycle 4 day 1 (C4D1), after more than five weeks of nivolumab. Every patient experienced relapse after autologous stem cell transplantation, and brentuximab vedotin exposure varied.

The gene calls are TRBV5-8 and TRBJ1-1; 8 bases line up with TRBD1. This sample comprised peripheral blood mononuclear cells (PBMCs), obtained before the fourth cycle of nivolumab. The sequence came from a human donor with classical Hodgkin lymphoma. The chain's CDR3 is CASSLGTGGEAFF. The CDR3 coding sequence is TGTGCCAGCAGCTTGGGTACAGGGGGTGAAGCTTTCTTT.